This T cell receptor beta chain was retrieved from a study of T cell repertoires in cytomegalovirus infection. Background on the study: The authors used CMV epitopes that were HLA-C-restricted (recently identified) and HLA-B-restricted (well studied). Public TCR beta signature analysis indicated the presence of both CMV infection and matching HLA type.

The CDR3 extends over 14 amino acids. Germline-derived CDR1 and CDR2 are SGDLS and YYNGEE. V lost 4 bases to trimming and J lost 6 bases; unmatched junction nucleotides: 5. Whole-study results and caveats: Cumulated frequencies of public TCR beta families served to identify carriers of CMV plus the relevant HLA. Predominance within the ex vivo response was attributable to HLA-C-restricted CMV-specific TCR beta clonotypes.

TCRdb re-derived calls from the reads in MiXCR, one entry per CDR3 protein. The data contain fewer than 1,000,000 distinct CDR3 sequences, 25% to 40% of them singletons. This clonotype was picked up many times. Its specificity is not known. The source material was cultured CD8+ T cells from PBMCs, sampled from culture after CMV antigen stimulation. The gene calls are TRBV9 and TRBJ2-1; 9 bases line up with TRBD2. The source is a human donor in good health (CMV status not recorded). Some clones in this sample may be carry-over from other donors' samples. In nucleotides, the CDR3 is TGTGCCAGCAGCAGAAGCGGGGGGCCCAATGAGCAGTTCTTC. It yields the protein CASSRSGGPNEQFF.